The 17 T cell receptor beta chains presented below share a single source sample, sequenced in a study of shared clonotypes between healthy human individuals. Method: immunoSEQ multiplex PCR; TCRdb's copy keeps in-frame clones and lacks some. The sample lists some 790,000 clones, roughly 72% occurring once. Material for sequencing was memory CD4+ T cells sorted from blood. Sample subset: CD45RA-negative fraction. These receptors all stem from a woman aged 25-40 years in good health.

V and J are TRBV6-1 and TRBJ2-7; 11 bases are a match to TRBD1. V was pared by 4 bases and J by 1 base, with 6 bases of the junction left unmatched. The CDR3 length is 16 residues. Germline V lookup: CDR1 MNHNS, CDR2 SASEGT. Here the CDR3 DNA reads TGTGCCAGCAGTGTTCTGGGACAGGGGGTTTCCTACGAGCAGTACTTC. Its translation is CASSVLGQGVSYEQYF.

This clone came up a few times. The rearrangement links TRBV6-6 to TRBJ1-5, with 8 bases matching TRBD1. This CDR3 has 13 amino acids. Unmatched junction bases numbered 1, after V lost 5 bases and J lost 4 bases. CDR1 and CDR2 (germline): MNHNY, SVGAGI (reference sequence). The CDR3 nucleotides are TGTGCCAGCAGTGGGACAGGAAATCAGCCCCAGCATTTT. Translating it yields CASSGTGNQPQHF.

The rearrangement links TRBV5-4 to TRBJ1-1, with no clear D. Germline V gives CDR1 SGHNT, CDR2 YYREEE (reference sequence). Trimming stripped 4 bases from V and 1 base from J, with 8 bases between. The CDR3 is 13 amino acids. CDR3 residues: CASSPAKNTEAFF. CDR3 sequence (DNA): TGTGCCAGCAGCCCGGCAAAGAACACTGAAGCTTTCTTT.

The V and J genes are TRBV28 and TRBJ1-5; 7 nucleotides line up with TRBD1. With V trimmed by 3 bases and J by 3 bases, 5 bases remained unmatched. Looked up from germline, CDR1 is MDHEN and CDR2 is SYDVKM. This CDR3 contains 15 residues. Here the CDR3 reads CASSLEGTDNQPQHF. CDR3 bases: TGTGCCAGCAGTTTGGAAGGGACAGACAATCAGCCCCAGCATTTT.

The V call is TRBV7-6, the J call TRBJ1-1; TRBD1 is a possible D gene (5 bases). The V end was cut by 0 bases, the J end by 5 bases, with 10 bases between. Germline CDR1 SGHVS, CDR2 FNYEAQ. The CDR3 has 14 amino acids. The CDR3 DNA reads TGTGCCAGCAGCTTAGCAGGGAAGGGGACTGAAGCTTTCTTT. Protein product: CASSLAGKGTEAFF.

This chain connects TRBV5-1 to TRBJ1-2; D unresolved. Germline V CDR1 and CDR2: SGHRS, YFSETQ. The CDR3 extends over 14 amino acids. Deletions cut 0 bases from V and 6 bases from J, with 12 bases between. The CDR3 reads CASSLDGLQHGYTF. In DNA, the CDR3 is TGCGCCAGCAGCTTGGACGGGCTACAGCATGGCTACACCTTC.

The chain recombines TRBV18 with TRBJ2-1; perhaps TRBD2 as D (6 bases). The CDR3 has 15 residues. Per the germline V gene, CDR1 is KGHSH and CDR2 is LQKENI. Trimming shortened V by 6 bases and J by 0 bases, and 12 bases separated the two germline ends. CDR3 in DNA: TGTGCCAGCTCGGGGGACTTCAGCTCCTACAATGAGCAGTTCTTC. Protein sequence: CASSGDFSSYNEQFF.

The V gene is TRBV11-2, the J gene TRBJ1-2; TRBD1 matches at 7 bases. Trimming took 0 bases from V and 4 from J; bases not matched to a gene: 5. Germline V gene sequence: CDR1 SGHAT, CDR2 FQNNGV. This CDR3 spans 15 amino acids. CDR3 loop: CASSLDLPGGYGYTF. CDR3 coding DNA: TGTGCCAGCAGCTTAGATCTGCCAGGGGGCTATGGCTACACCTTC. The full variable domain, completed using reference TRBV11-2 and TRBJ1-2, is EAGVAQSPRYKIIEKRQSVAFWCNPISGHATLYWYQQILGQGPKLLIQFQNNGVVDDSQLPKDRFSAERLKGVDSTLKIQPAKLEDSAVYLCASSLDLPGGYGYTFGSGTRLTVV.

The sample holds a few counts of this clone. The chain joins TRBV7-9 to TRBJ1-1, with TRBD1 as a possible D gene (5 bases). Trimming shortened V by 3 bases and J by 7 bases, and 12 bases separated the two germline ends. This CDR3 region has 13 residues. Germline CDR1 is SEHNR and CDR2 is FQNEAQ (reference sequence). CDR3 loop: CASSLETASEAFF. The CDR3 region has the DNA TGTGCCAGCAGCTTGGAGACAGCAAGTGAAGCTTTCTTT.

This clone was detected only once. The chain uses TRBV6-5 and TRBJ2-2; perhaps TRBD1 as D (5 bases). The CDR3 covers 15 residues. Germline V CDR1 and CDR2: MNHEY, SVGAGI. V lost 5 bases, J lost 0 bases, and 10 bases lay in between. In DNA, the CDR3 is TGTGCCAGCAGTCACGACAGAGCGAACACCGGGGAGCTGTTTTTT. Translating gives CASSHDRANTGELFF.

Concerning this clone: One end of the junction fails to match germline, which may point to a read error. The V and J genes are TRBV9 and TRBJ2-7; D perhaps matches TRBD2 (6 bases). This CDR3 is built from 13 residues. The germline V gene encodes CDR1 SGDLS and CDR2 YYNGEE. The CDR3 nucleotides are TGTGCCGGCAGCGTAGCATCCGGGGGCGAGCAGTACTTC. It encodes CAGSVASGGEQYF.

CDR3 sequence: CASSPGTGAGNTIYF. The DNA of the CDR3 is TGTGCCAGCAGTCCCGGGACAGGGGCTGGAAACACCATATATTTT. The chain links TRBV6-6 to TRBJ1-3; 10 nucleotides agree with TRBD1. V was clipped by 5 bases and J by 2 bases; unmatched bases: 3. Germline V gives CDR1 MNHNY, CDR2 SVGAGI (reference sequence). This CDR3 contains 15 residues.

This chain connects TRBV14 to TRBJ1-1; perhaps TRBD1 as D (5 bases). Germline-derived CDR1 and CDR2 are SGHDN and FVKESK. Trimming pared 3 bases from V and 1 base from J, leaving 12 bases between. There are 15 residues in the CDR3. The CDR3 nucleotides are TGTGCCAGCAGCCAGTTTGGGGGGGGGAACACTGAAGCTTTCTTT. It yields the protein CASSQFGGGNTEAFF.

The rearrangement joins TRBV5-1 to TRBJ2-3, with TRBD2 matching 8 bases. Trimming removed 1 base from V and 1 base from J; junction bases left unmatched: 5. The CDR3 is 16 residues long. Per the germline V gene, CDR1 is SGHRS and CDR2 is YFSETQ. The CDR3 here is CASSLYPAGGTDTQYF. The CDR3 nucleotides read TGCGCCAGCAGCTTGTATCCAGCGGGAGGCACAGATACGCAGTATTTT.

This clone was recorded a few times. The chain employs TRBV5-1 and TRBJ2-5; 7 bases agree with TRBD2. The J segment lost 5 bases and the V segment lost 0 bases, leaving 7 bases of the junction unmatched. CDR1 SGHRS and CDR2 YFSETQ come from the germline V gene. The CDR3 loop spans 15 amino acids. The CDR3 region has the DNA TGCGCCAGCAGCTTGGGTGCGGGAGCTGAGGAGACCCAGTACTTC. Translating it yields CASSLGAGAEETQYF.

This chain links TRBV28 with TRBJ2-3; 9 nucleotides line up with TRBD2. The J segment lost 4 bases and the V segment lost 5 bases, leaving 4 bases of the junction unmatched. CDR1 MDHEN and CDR2 SYDVKM come from the germline V gene. The CDR3 length is 14 residues. For the CDR3, the DNA is TGTGCCAGCAGTGATAGCGGGAGCCCAGATACGCAGTATTTT. Protein: CASSDSGSPDTQYF.

The V gene is TRBV4-1, the J gene TRBJ1-1; TRBD1 matches 8 bases. Germline V gene sequence: CDR1 MGHRA, CDR2 YSYEKL. The CDR3 has 16 residues. The V and J ends lost 3 bases and 8 bases, in that order; junction bases with no gene match: 14. In nucleotides, the CDR3 is TGCGCCAGCAGCCACTCCCGGGACAGGCCTTTACGGGAAGCTTTCTTT. It is translated as CASSHSRDRPLREAFF.